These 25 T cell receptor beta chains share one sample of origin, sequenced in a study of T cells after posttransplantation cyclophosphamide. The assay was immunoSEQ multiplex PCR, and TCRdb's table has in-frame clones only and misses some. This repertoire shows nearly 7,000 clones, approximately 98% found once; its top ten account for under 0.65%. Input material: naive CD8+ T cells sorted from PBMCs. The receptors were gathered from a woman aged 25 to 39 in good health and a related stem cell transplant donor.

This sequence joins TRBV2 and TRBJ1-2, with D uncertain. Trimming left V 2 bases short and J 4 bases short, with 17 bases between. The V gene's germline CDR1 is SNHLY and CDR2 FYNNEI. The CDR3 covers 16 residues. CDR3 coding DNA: TGTGCCAGCAGTGAACGTCAGGCAAAAGCCTTCTATGGCTACACCTTC. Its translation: CASSERQAKAFYGYTF.

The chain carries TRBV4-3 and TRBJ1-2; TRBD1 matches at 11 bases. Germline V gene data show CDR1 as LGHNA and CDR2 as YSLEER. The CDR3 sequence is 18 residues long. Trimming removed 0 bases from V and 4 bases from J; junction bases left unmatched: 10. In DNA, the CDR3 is TGCGCCAGCAGCCAAGATTCGTCGGACAGGGGGCTGTTCTATGGCTACACCTTC. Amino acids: CASSQDSSDRGLFYGYTF.

This chain's CDR3 is CASTTRISNEQFF. In nucleotides, the CDR3 is TGTGCCAGTACGACTAGAATCTCCAATGAGCAGTTCTTC. J is TRBJ2-1 and V is TRBV28; D might be TRBD2 (6 bases). CDR3 size: 13 residues. The V and J ends lost 9 bases and 6 bases respectively, with 15 bases between them. CDR1 is MDHEN, CDR2 SYDVKM, per germline.

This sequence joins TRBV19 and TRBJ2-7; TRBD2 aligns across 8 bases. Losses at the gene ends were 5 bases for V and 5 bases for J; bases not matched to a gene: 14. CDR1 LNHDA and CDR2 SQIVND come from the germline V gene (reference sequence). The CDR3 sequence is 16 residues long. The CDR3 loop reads CASSVPTGGGRHEQYF. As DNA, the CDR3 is TGTGCCAGTAGTGTGCCGACGGGCGGGGGGAGGCACGAGCAGTACTTC.

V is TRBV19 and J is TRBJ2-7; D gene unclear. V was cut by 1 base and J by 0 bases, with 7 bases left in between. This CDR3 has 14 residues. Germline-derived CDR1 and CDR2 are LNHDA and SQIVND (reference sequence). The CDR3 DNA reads TGTGCCAGTAGTATAGGAACGAGCTCCTACGAGCAGTACTTC. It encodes CASSIGTSSYEQYF.

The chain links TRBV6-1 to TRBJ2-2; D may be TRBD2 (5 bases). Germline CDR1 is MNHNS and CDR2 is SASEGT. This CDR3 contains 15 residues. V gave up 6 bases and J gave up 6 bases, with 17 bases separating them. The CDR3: CASRPSRDYAGELFF. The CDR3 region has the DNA TGTGCCAGCAGACCGAGCCGGGATTACGCCGGGGAGCTGTTTTTT.

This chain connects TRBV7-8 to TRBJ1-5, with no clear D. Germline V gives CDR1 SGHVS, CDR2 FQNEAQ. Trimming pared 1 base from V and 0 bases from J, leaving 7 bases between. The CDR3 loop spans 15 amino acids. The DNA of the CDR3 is TGTGCCAGCAGCTTAGATGCCTATAGCAATCAGCCCCAGCATTTT. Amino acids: CASSLDAYSNQPQHF. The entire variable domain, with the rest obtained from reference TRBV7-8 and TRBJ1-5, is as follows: GAGVSQSPRYKVAKRGQDVALRCDPISGHVSLFWYQQALGQGPEFLTYFQNEAQLDKSGLPSDRFFAERPEGSVSTLKIQRTQQEDSAVYLCASSLDAYSNQPQHFGDGTRLSIL.

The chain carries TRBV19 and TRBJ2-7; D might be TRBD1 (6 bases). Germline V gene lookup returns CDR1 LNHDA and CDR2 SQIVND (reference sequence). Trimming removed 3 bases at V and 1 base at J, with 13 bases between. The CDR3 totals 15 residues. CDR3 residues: CASSIEGQGSYEQYF. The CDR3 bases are TGTGCCAGTAGTATCGAGGGGCAGGGGTCCTACGAGCAGTACTTC. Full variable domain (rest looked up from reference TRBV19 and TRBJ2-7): DGGITQSPKYLFRKEGQNVTLSCEQNLNHDAMYWYRQDPGQGLRLIYYSQIVNDFQKGDIAEGYSVSREKKESFPLTVTSAQKNPTAFYLCASSIEGQGSYEQYFGPGTRLTVT.

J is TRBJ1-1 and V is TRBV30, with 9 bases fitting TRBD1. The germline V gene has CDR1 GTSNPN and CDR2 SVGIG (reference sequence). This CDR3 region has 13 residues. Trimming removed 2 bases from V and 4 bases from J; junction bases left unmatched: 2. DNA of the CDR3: TGTGCCTGGAGTACAGGGGGCGGCACTGAAGCTTTCTTT. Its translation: CAWSTGGGTEAFF.

The CDR3: CASTQQGPGELFF. For the CDR3, the DNA is TGTGCCAGCACCCAACAGGGCCCCGGGGAGCTGTTTTTT. V is TRBV6-5 and J is TRBJ2-2; the D gene is possibly TRBD1 (6 bases). Trimming left V 7 bases short and J 6 bases short, with 12 bases between. Germline loops: CDR1 MNHEY, CDR2 SVGAGI. This CDR3 region has 13 residues.

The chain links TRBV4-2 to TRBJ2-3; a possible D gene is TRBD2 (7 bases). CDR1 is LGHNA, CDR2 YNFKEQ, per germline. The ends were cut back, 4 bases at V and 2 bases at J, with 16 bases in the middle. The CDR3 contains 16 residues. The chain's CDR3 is CASSPGEGGHTDTQYF. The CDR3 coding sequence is TGTGCCAGCAGCCCAGGGGAGGGGGGCCACACAGATACGCAGTATTTT.

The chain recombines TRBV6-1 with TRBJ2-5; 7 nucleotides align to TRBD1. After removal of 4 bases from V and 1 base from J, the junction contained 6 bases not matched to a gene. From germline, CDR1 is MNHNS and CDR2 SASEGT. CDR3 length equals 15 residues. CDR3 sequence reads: CASSVTGDLQETQYF. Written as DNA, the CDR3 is TGTGCCAGCAGTGTCACAGGGGACCTCCAAGAGACCCAGTACTTC.

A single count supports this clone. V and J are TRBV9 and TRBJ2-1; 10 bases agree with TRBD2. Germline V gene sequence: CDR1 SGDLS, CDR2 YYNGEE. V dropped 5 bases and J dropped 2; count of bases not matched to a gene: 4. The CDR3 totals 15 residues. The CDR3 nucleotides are TGTGCCAGCAGTCCCAGCGGGGGGGCCTACAATGAGCAGTTCTTC. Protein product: CASSPSGGAYNEQFF.

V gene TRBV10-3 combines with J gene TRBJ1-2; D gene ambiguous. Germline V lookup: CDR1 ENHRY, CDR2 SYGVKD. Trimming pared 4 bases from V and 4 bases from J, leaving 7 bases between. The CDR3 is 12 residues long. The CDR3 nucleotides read TGTGCCATCAGTGGGGCGGGCTATGGCTACACCTTC. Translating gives CAISGAGYGYTF.

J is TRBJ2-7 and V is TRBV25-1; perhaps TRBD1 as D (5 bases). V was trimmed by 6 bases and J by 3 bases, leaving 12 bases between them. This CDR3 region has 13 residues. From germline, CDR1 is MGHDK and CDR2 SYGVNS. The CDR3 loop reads CASSPQDSYEQYF. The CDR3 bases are TGTGCCAGCAGCCCGCAAGACAGCTACGAGCAGTACTTC.

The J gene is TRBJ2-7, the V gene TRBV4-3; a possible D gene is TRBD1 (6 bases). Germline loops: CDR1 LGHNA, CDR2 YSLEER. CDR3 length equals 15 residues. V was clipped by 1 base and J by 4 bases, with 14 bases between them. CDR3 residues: CASSQGPGAEYEQYF. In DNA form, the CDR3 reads TGCGCCAGCAGCCAAGGGCCAGGGGCTGAGTACGAGCAGTACTTC.

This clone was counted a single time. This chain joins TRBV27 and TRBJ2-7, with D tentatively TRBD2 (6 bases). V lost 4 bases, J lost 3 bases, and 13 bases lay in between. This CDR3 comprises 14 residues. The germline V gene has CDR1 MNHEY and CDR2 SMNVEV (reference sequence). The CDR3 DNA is TGTGCCAGCAGTTACGCCGGCGGGGACTACGAGCAGTACTTC. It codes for CASSYAGGDYEQYF.

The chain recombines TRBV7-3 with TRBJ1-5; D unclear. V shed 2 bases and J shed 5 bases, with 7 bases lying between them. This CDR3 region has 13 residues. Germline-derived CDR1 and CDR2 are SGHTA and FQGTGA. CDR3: CASSLLPDQPQHF. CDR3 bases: TGTGCCAGCAGCTTACTACCCGATCAGCCCCAGCATTTT.

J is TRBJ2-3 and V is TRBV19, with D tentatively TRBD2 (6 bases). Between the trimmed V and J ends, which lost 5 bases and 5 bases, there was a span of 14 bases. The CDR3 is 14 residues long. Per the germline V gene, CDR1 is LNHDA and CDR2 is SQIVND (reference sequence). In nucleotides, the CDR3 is TGTGCCAGTAGTCCCCGGCGGGGTTTAGATACGCAGTATTTT. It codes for CASSPRRGLDTQYF.

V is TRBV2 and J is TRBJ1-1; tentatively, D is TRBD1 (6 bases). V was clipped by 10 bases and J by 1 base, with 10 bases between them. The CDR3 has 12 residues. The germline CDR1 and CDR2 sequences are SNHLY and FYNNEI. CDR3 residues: CANLQGNTEAFF. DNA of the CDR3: TGTGCCAACCTACAGGGGAACACTGAAGCTTTCTTT.

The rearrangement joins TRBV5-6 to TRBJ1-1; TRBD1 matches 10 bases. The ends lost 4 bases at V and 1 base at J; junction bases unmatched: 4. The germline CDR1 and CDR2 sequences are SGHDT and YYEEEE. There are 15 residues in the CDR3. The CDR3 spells CASSGTGDGNTEAFF. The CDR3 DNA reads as TGTGCCAGCAGCGGGACAGGGGATGGGAACACTGAAGCTTTCTTT. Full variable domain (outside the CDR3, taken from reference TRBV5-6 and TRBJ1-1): DAGVTQSPTHLIKTRGQQVTLRCSPKSGHDTVSWYQQALGQGPQFIFQYYEEEERQRGNFPDRFSGHQFPNYSSELNVNALLLGDSALYLCASSGTGDGNTEAFFGQGTRLTVV.

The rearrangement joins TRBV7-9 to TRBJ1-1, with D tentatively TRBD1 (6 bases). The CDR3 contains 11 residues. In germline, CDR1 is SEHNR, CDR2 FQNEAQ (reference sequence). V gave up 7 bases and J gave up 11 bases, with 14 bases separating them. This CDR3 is CASMQGTFAFF. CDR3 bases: TGTGCCAGCATGCAGGGGACCTTTGCTTTCTTT.

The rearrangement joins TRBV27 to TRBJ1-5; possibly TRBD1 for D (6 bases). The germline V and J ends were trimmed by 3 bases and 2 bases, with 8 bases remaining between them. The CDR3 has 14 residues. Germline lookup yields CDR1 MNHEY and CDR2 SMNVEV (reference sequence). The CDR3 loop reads CASSFAGGNQPQHF. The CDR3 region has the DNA TGTGCCAGCAGTTTTGCAGGGGGCAATCAGCCCCAGCATTTT.

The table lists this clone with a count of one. CDR3: CASSNKGPGSYEQYF. In nucleotides, the CDR3 is TGTGCCAGCAGTAATAAGGGGCCAGGCTCCTACGAGCAGTACTTC. V is TRBV27 and J is TRBJ2-7; a possible D gene is TRBD1 (5 bases). Germline V gene lookup returns CDR1 MNHEY and CDR2 SMNVEV (reference sequence). The length of the CDR3 is 15 residues. Trimming left V 5 bases short and J 0 bases short, with 14 bases between.

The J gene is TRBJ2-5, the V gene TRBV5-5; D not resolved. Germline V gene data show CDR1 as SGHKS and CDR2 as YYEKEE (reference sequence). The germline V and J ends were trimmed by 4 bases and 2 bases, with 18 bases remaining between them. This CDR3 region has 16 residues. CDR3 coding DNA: TGTGCCAGCAGCCCCTCCCGTACGGGTATTCAAGAGACCCAGTACTTC. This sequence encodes CASSPSRTGIQETQYF. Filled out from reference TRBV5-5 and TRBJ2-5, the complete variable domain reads DAGVTQSPTHLIKTRGQQVTLRCSPISGHKSVSWYQQVLGQGPQFIFQYYEKEERGRGNFPDRFSARQFPNYSSELNVNALLLGDSALYLCASSPSRTGIQETQYFGPGTRLLVL.